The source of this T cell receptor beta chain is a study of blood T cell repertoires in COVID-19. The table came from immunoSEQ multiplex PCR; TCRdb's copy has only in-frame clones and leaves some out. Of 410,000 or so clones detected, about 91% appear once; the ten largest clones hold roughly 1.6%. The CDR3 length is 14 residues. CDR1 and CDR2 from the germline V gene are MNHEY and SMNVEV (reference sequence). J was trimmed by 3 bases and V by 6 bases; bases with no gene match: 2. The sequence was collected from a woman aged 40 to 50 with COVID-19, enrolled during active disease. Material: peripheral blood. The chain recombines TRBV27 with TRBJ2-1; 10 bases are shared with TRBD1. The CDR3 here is CASSRDRGYNEQFF. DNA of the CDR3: TGTGCCAGCAGCCGGGACAGGGGCTACAATGAGCAGTTCTTC.